This entry lists 7 T cell receptor beta chains sequenced from one sample in a study of cytomegalovirus exposure and HLA in healthy donors. PCR amplification relied on 60 Vbeta primers (plus 13 Jbeta primers). Profiling relied on immunoSEQ multiplex PCR, and the TCRdb table lists in-frame clones only, not all of them. The sample gives about 130,000 clones, more than 65% of which show up once; about 13% is in the top ten. The sample consisted of PBMCs. These receptors were obtained from a woman aged 60-75 years in good health and CMV-seropositive.

This chain uses TRBV4-2 with TRBJ2-1, with 13 nucleotides matching TRBD2. The junction had 14 bases not matched to a gene; V was cut back by 5 bases and J by 7 bases. The CDR3 extends over 18 amino acids. The germline V gene encodes CDR1 LGHNA and CDR2 YNFKEQ. Here the CDR3 DNA reads TGTGCCAGCAGCAACCCGGGACTAGCGGGACTAACGAGGAATGAGCAGTTCTTC. As protein: CASSNPGLAGLTRNEQFF.

The V call is TRBV30, the J call TRBJ2-5; 10 bases fit TRBD2. Germline-derived CDR1 and CDR2 are GTSNPN and SVGIG (reference sequence). This CDR3 is built from 17 residues. With V trimmed by 1 base and J by 9 bases, 17 bases remained unmatched. The CDR3 loop reads CAWSAALIAGGGNAQYF. The CDR3, as DNA: TGTGCCTGGAGTGCCGCCCTGATAGCGGGAGGTGGCAATGCCCAGTACTTC. Combining the CDR3 with reference TRBV30 and TRBJ2-5 gives the whole variable domain SQTIHQWPATLVQPVGSPLSLECTVEGTSNPNLYWYRQAAGRGLQLLFYSVGIGQISSEVPQNLSASRPQDRQFILSSKKLLLSDSGFYLCAWSAALIAGGGNAQYFGPGTRLLVL.

V and J are TRBV2 and TRBJ2-3, with 11 bases aligning to TRBD2. CDR1 SNHLY and CDR2 FYNNEI come from the germline V gene. This CDR3 comprises 13 residues. With 10 bases clipped from V and 6 bases from J, the junction kept 6 bases outside the gene matches. The CDR3 sequence: CATTSGSWDTQYF. The CDR3 bases are TGTGCCACCACTAGCGGGAGTTGGGATACGCAGTATTTT.

This chain connects TRBV5-5 to TRBJ1-5; D unresolved. This CDR3 is 13 amino acids long. CDR1 and CDR2 (germline): SGHKS, YYEKEE (reference sequence). V shed 2 bases and J shed 7 bases, with 10 bases lying between them. Here the CDR3 reads CASSFGRLQPQHF. Written as DNA, the CDR3 is TGTGCCAGCAGCTTCGGAAGACTACAGCCCCAGCATTTT.

This chain connects TRBV7-2 to TRBJ2-5, with 8 bases matching TRBD1. The germline gives CDR1 SGHTA, CDR2 FQGNSA. The trim removed 0 bases at V and 9 bases at J, leaving 9 bases unmatched. There are 15 residues in the CDR3. The CDR3, as DNA: TGTGCCAGCAGCTTAGCCCCAGGGGGCGTATCGGCCCAGTACTTC. Amino acids: CASSLAPGGVSAQYF.

The J gene is TRBJ2-3, the V gene TRBV27; weak D call: TRBD1 (6 bases). The CDR3 contains 18 residues. V lost 5 bases and J 2 bases, leaving 23 bases between the germline ends. Germline CDR1 reads MNHEY; CDR2 reads SMNVEV (reference sequence). The CDR3 loop reads CASSTPPGHLRSTDTQYF. As DNA, the CDR3 is TGTGCCAGCAGTACCCCCCCGGGACACCTAAGATCCACAGATACGCAGTATTTT.

This clone was counted a single time. The chain joins TRBV5-6 to TRBJ1-2, with D unclear. The CDR3 contains 14 residues. V gave up 4 bases and J gave up 7 bases, with 17 bases separating them. Germline CDR1 and CDR2: SGHDT and YYEEEE. The CDR3 DNA sequence: TGTGCCAGCAGCCCCTGGCCAGCGGATAGTGGCTACACCTTC. Translation: CASSPWPADSGYTF.